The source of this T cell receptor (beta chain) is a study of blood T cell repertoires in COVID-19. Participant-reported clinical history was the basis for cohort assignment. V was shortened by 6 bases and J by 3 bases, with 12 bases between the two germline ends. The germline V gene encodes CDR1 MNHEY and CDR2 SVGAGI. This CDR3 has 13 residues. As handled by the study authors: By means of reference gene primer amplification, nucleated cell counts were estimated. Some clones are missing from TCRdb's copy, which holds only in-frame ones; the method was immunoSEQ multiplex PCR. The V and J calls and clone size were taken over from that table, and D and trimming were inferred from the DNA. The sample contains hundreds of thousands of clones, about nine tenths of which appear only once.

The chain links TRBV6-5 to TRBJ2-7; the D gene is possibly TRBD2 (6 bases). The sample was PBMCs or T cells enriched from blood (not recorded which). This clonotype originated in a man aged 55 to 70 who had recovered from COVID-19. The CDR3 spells CASRGGIYYEQYF. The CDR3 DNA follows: TGTGCCAGCAGGGGGGGAATCTACTACGAGCAGTACTTC.